These 32 T cell receptor beta chains were all obtained from the same sample, sequenced in a study of tumor and adjacent non-tumor tissue in lung cancer. The library came from three nested PCR rounds adapted from ARM-PCR protocols. One entry per CDR3 protein results from TCRdb running MiXCR on the multiplex PCR reads. This table has some 100,000 distinct CDR3 sequences, roughly 60% appearing once. RNA was extracted from bulk tissue without any cell sorting. Distant lung tissue was collected more than 3 cm away from the tumor edge. Sequences were obtained from distant non-tumor lung tissue. Receptors originate from a man aged 25 to 45 with non-small cell lung cancer.

To note about this clonotype: Its ends do not fully match the called genes, so a read error is possible. This sequence joins TRBV12-3 or TRBV12-4 and TRBJ2-3; D is ambiguous. CDR3 length: 14 residues. CDR3: CASSPPLIADAQYF. In DNA, the CDR3 is TGTGCCAGCAGCCCCCCACTTATAGCAGATGCGCAGTATTTC.

This chain connects TRBV3-1 to TRBJ1-1; no reliable D call. The germline gives CDR1 LGHDT, CDR2 YNNKEL (reference sequence). The CDR3 covers 15 residues. The V and J ends lost 0 bases and 3 bases respectively, with 11 bases between them. This chain's CDR3 is CASSQDLVEYTEAFF. The CDR3 DNA follows: TGTGCCAGCAGCCAAGATTTGGTGGAGTACACTGAAGCTTTCTTT. Combining the CDR3 with reference TRBV3-1 and TRBJ1-1 gives the whole variable domain DTAVSQTPKYLVTQMGNDKSIKCEQNLGHDTMYWYKQDSKKFLKIMFSYNNKELIINETVPNRFSPKSPDKAHLNLHINSLELGDSAVYFCASSQDLVEYTEAFFGQGTRLTVV.

The chain couples TRBV20-1 to TRBJ2-3; 7 bases align to TRBD2. The V gene's germline CDR1 is DFQATT and CDR2 SNEGSKA (reference sequence). There are 18 residues in the CDR3. The V segment lost 6 bases and the J segment 0 bases; nucleotides outside the gene matches: 18. The CDR3 loop is CSAPGLVGGFRSTDTQYF. CDR3 nucleotides: TGCAGTGCCCCAGGACTAGTGGGAGGGTTTAGGAGCACAGATACGCAGTATTTT.

As for this clonotype: This CDR3 fails to terminate in the conserved phenylalanine or tryptophan, so it likely reflects a read error. The V call is TRBV29-1, the J call TRBJ2-5; the D call may be TRBD1 or TRBD2 (5 bases each). The CDR3 loop spans 13 amino acids. In germline, CDR1 is SQVTM, CDR2 ANQGSEA. The CDR3 region is CSVAPPGKETQYY. The CDR3 nucleotides are TGTAGCGTTGCCCCCCCAGGGAAGGAGACCCAGTACTAC.

On this clonotype itself: The junction departs from germline at one end; a sequencing error may be responsible. The rearrangement uses TRBV6-4 and TRBJ1-2; TRBD1 matches at 7 bases. Per germline, CDR1 MRHNA and CDR2 SNTAGT. This CDR3 has 13 residues. Written as DNA, the CDR3 is TGTGCCAGCAACGACAGGGATGGGTATGGCTATACCTTC. The encoded protein is CASNDRDGYGYTF.

In the case of this clonotype: As the CDR3 is not closed by the conserved phenylalanine or tryptophan, this likely results from a read error. V gene TRBV12-5 combines with J gene TRBJ2-7; 8 bases map to TRBD1. Germline CDR1 is LGHNT and CDR2 is FRNRAP. The V segment lost 6 bases and the J segment 3 bases; nucleotides outside the gene matches: 10. This CDR3 has 15 amino acids. CDR3 region: CASGPGTGRLYEQYS. The CDR3, as DNA: TGTGCTAGTGGCCCGGGGACAGGTAGACTCTACGAGCAGTACTCC.

This chain links TRBV6-1 with TRBJ1-2, with a tentative D call TRBD1 (5 bases). V dropped 6 bases and J dropped 0 bases, with 17 bases sitting between them. The CDR3 consists of 16 residues. The germline gives CDR1 MNHNS, CDR2 SASEGT. The CDR3 DNA reads TGTGCCAGCAGGGAAATTGGGACGGAAGCTAACTATGGCTACACCTTC. Amino acid sequence: CASREIGTEANYGYTF.

As to this clonotype: A read error may account for a junction end that differs from germline. J is TRBJ2-6 and V is TRBV11-1; weak D call: TRBD1 (6 bases). The CDR3 is 17 residues long. Germline CDR1 SGHAT, CDR2 FQDESV (reference sequence). CDR3: CTSSLQGHDMGASVLTF. The CDR3, as DNA: TGTACAAGCAGCTTACAGGGACATGACATGGGGGCCAGCGTCCTGACTTTC.

V usage is TRBV6-2 or TRBV6-3 and J usage is TRBJ1-5, with 8 bases identical to TRBD1. This CDR3 contains 19 residues. The V and J ends lost 8 bases and 7 bases, in that order; junction bases with no gene match: 25. Germline CDR1 MNHEY, CDR2 SVGEGT. The CDR3 loop reads CASCHSPLLSGQVGQPQHF. The CDR3 DNA sequence: TGTGCCAGCTGTCACAGTCCCCTCCTGTCGGGACAGGTCGGCCAGCCCCAGCATTTT.

A note on this clonotype: One end of the junction does not line up with germline, which may come from a read error. The chain combines TRBV11-1 with TRBJ2-7; TRBD2 matches 7 bases. There are 14 residues in the CDR3. CDR1 is SGHAT and CDR2 is FQDESV in the germline V gene (reference sequence). The CDR3 sequence is CASCFGGTTYEQYF. CDR3 nucleotide sequence: TGTGCCAGCTGCTTCGGAGGGACTACCTACGAGCAGTACTTC. The full variable domain, its missing parts supplied by reference TRBV11-1 and TRBJ2-7, is EAEVAQSPRYKITEKSQAVAFWCDPISGHATLYWYRQILGQGPELLVQFQDESVVDDSQLPKDRFSAERLKGVDSTLKIQPAELGDSAMYLCASCFGGTTYEQYFGPGTRLTVT.

This clonotype came up once. One end of the junction varies from germline; a read error may be responsible. The rearrangement uses TRBV6-5 and TRBJ2-1, with D possibly being TRBD2 (5 bases). CDR3 size: 15 residues. The germline V gene encodes CDR1 MNHEY and CDR2 SVGAGI. The CDR3 is CDSSPVAIRDNEQFF. The CDR3 DNA sequence: TGTGACAGCAGTCCCGTAGCGATTAGAGACAATGAGCAGTTCTTC.

On this clonotype itself: One junction end disagrees with the germline gene, perhaps due to a read error. This rearrangement joins TRBV20-1 to TRBJ1-2; 9 bases align to TRBD1. The CDR3 is 12 amino acids. Germline CDR1 reads DFQATT; CDR2 reads SNEGSKA (reference sequence). CDR3 DNA: TGCAGCTGGACAGGGGCTAATTATGGCTACACCTTC. Amino acid sequence: CSWTGANYGYTF.

Regarding this clonotype: An end of the junction differs from the germline gene, which may be a read error. The chain recombines TRBV12-3 or TRBV12-4 with TRBJ2-2; D may be TRBD2 (6 bases). This CDR3 has 15 residues. CDR3 nucleotides: TGTGCCAGCAGCCCGGACTACGTGAACTCCGGGGAGCTGTTCTTT. It yields the protein CASSPDYVNSGELFF.

About this clonotype itself: One end of the junction does not line up with germline, which may come from a read error. V and J are TRBV11-2 and TRBJ2-1; perhaps D is TRBD1 or TRBD2 (5 bases each). Per the germline V gene, CDR1 is SGHAT and CDR2 is FQNNGV. The CDR3 is made up of 12 amino acids. CDR3 amino acids: CAGNRGYNELFF. The CDR3 DNA is TGTGCCGGCAATCGGGGCTACAATGAGCTGTTCTTC.

This clonotype was seen ten or more times. The V gene is TRBV20-1, the J gene TRBJ1-5, with a weak D call TRBD1 (5 bases). The length of the CDR3 is 15 residues. V lost 0 bases to trimming and J lost 3 bases, with 12 bases between them. The germline V gene has CDR1 DFQATT and CDR2 SNEGSKA (reference sequence). The CDR3 DNA reads TGCAGTGCTAGAGATCGGGGGGGGTACAATCAGCCCCAGCATTTT. It encodes CSARDRGGYNQPQHF.

This clonotype was detected ten times or more. The V gene is TRBV20-1, the J gene TRBJ1-5, with 7 bases fitting TRBD1. The junction had 7 bases not matched to a gene; V was cut back by 8 bases and J by 0 bases. The CDR3 is 14 residues long. Germline values: CDR1 DFQATT, CDR2 SNEGSKA (reference sequence). The CDR3 nucleotides read TGCAGTTGGGGTGACAGGGATAGCAATCAGCCCCAGCATTTT. The encoded protein is CSWGDRDSNQPQHF.

This clonotype showed up many times. The J gene is TRBJ2-1, the V gene TRBV20-1, with 14 bases fitting TRBD2. This CDR3 spans 14 amino acids. Per the germline V gene, CDR1 is DFQATT and CDR2 is SNEGSKA (reference sequence). V lost 7 bases and J lost 10; bases outside the gene matches: 9. The CDR3 DNA reads TGCAGTGAAATGGGGACTAGCGGGGGTAAGGAGCAGTTCTTC. This encodes CSEMGTSGGKEQFF.

Details on this clonotype: The final CDR3 position lacks the conserved phenylalanine or tryptophan, pointing to a likely read error. The chain employs TRBV11-2 and TRBJ1-5; 7 bases match TRBD1. Germline V gene lookup returns CDR1 SGHAT and CDR2 FQNNGV. There are 14 residues in the CDR3. The CDR3 nucleotides read TGTGACAGCAGCTCCACAGGGGAAGGTCTGCCCCAGCATTCT. Translated: CDSSSTGEGLPQHS.

Comments on this clonotype: A read error may explain this, as a much larger clone is one base away. V and J are TRBV12-3 or TRBV12-4 and TRBJ2-3; D is possibly TRBD2 (6 bases). V was clipped by 10 bases and J by 0 bases, with 23 bases between them. The CDR3 is 17 residues long. The CDR3 here is CAITVGGLGPSTDTQYF. In DNA form, the CDR3 reads TGTGCCATTACCGTCGGGGGTTTAGGGCCTAGCACAGATACGCAGTATTTT.

As for this clonotype: One end of the junction does not line up with germline, which may come from a read error. This rearrangement joins TRBV5-1 to TRBJ2-5; 7 nucleotides align to TRBD2. In germline, CDR1 is SGHRS, CDR2 YFSETQ. The CDR3 extends over 16 amino acids. The CDR3 region has the DNA TGCGCCAGCAGCCCTGGACTAGGCACGTACCAAGTGACCCAGTACTTC. Its translation is CASSPGLGTYQVTQYF.

This clonotype was detected ten times or more. The chain joins TRBV20-1 to TRBJ2-7; 9 nucleotides align to TRBD2. Per the germline V gene, CDR1 is DFQATT and CDR2 is SNEGSKA (reference sequence). This CDR3 is built from 13 residues. V was pared by 6 bases and J by 0 bases, with 3 bases of the junction left unmatched. CDR3 DNA: TGCAGTGCCGAGCGGGGGGACTCCTACGAGCAGTACTTC. Its protein product is CSAERGDSYEQYF.

About this clonotype itself: The missing conserved phenylalanine or tryptophan at the end of this CDR3 makes a read error likely. The V gene is TRBV29-1, the J gene TRBJ2-3; maybe TRBD2 (6 bases). The length of the CDR3 is 13 residues. The germline V gene has CDR1 SQVTM and CDR2 ANQGSEA. This chain's CDR3 is CGLVGGGTDTQYL. The CDR3 DNA reads TGCGGTCTTGTAGGCGGGGGCACAGATACGCAGTATTTG.

As for this clonotype: A much larger clone sits a single nucleotide away, making a read error possible. CDR3 protein: CASSETSGRSGELLF. Written as DNA, the CDR3 is TGCGCCAGCAGTGAGACTAGCGGGCGTTCCGGGGAGCTGCTTTTT. The chain carries TRBV10-1 and TRBJ2-2; 9 positions match TRBD2. This CDR3 contains 15 residues. Germline CDR1 is WNHNN and CDR2 is SYGVQD (reference sequence).

The J gene is TRBJ2-5, the V gene TRBV20-1; perhaps TRBD1 as D (5 bases). Germline V CDR1 and CDR2: DFQATT, SNEGSKA (reference sequence). Trimming removed 3 bases from V and 5 bases from J, with 13 bases in between. The CDR3 runs 13 residues. This chain's CDR3 is CSASRTWHETQYF. CDR3 nucleotides: TGCAGTGCTAGTCGGACATGGCATGAGACCCAGTACTTC.

This clonotype was detected once. This could be a read error, since a much larger clone is one nucleotide away. V usage is TRBV5-1 and J usage is TRBJ2-4, with D perhaps matching TRBD2 (6 bases). V lost 2 bases to trimming and J lost 6 bases, with 18 bases between them. This CDR3 has 16 amino acids. Germline CDR1 and CDR2: SGHRS and YFSETQ. The CDR3 coding sequence is TGCGCCAGCAGCTTAAACGCCGGGGCGGAGGGAAACATTCAGTACTTC. It yields the protein CASSLNAGAEGNIQYF.

As to this clonotype: Since a much larger clone is just one base distant, this may be a read error. The chain uses TRBV20-1 and TRBJ2-5; D possibly corresponds to TRBD2 (5 bases). The CDR3 loop spans 15 amino acids. Germline-derived CDR1 and CDR2 are DFQATT and SNEGSKA (reference sequence). CDR3 residues: CSASSERALLETRYF. The CDR3, as DNA: TGCAGTGCTTCCAGCGAGAGGGCCTTGTTAGAGACCCGGTACTTC.

A note on this clonotype: This may arise from a read error, as a much more abundant clone is one base away. The rearrangement uses TRBV20-1 and TRBJ2-2; 7 bases are a match to TRBD2. Germline V lookup: CDR1 DFQATT, CDR2 SNEGSKA (reference sequence). CDR3 length: 20 amino acids. The junction had 18 bases not matched to a gene; V was cut back by 2 bases and J by 0 bases. The CDR3 sequence: CSARCTGTKAIHANTGELFF. The CDR3 DNA reads as TGCAGTGCTAGATGTACCGGGACTAAGGCAATTCACGCGAACACCGGGGAGCTGTTTTTT.

With regard to this clonotype: The junction shows a germline mismatch at one end, possibly a read error. J is TRBJ1-1 and V is TRBV11-1, with D tentatively TRBD1 (6 bases). The CDR3 spans 14 residues. Germline values: CDR1 SGHAT, CDR2 FQDESV (reference sequence). In DNA form, the CDR3 reads TGTGCCACCAGCTGGACAGCTGTGAACGCTGAAGCTTTATTT. Translating gives CATSWTAVNAEALF.

In its sample, this clonotype was seen many times. This chain connects TRBV12-3 or TRBV12-4 to TRBJ2-3; no reliable D call. CDR3 length: 12 amino acids. V lost 5 bases and J lost 6, with 9 bases in between. The CDR3: CASSRLRDTQYF. The CDR3 DNA reads TGTGCCAGCAGTCGACTTCGCGATACGCAGTATTTT.

Notes on this clonotype: An end of the junction differs from the germline gene, which may be a read error. The V gene is TRBV5-4, the J gene TRBJ2-3, with D unclear. The CDR3 extends over 13 amino acids. Germline V gene lookup returns CDR1 SGHNT and CDR2 YYREEE (reference sequence). The CDR3 DNA sequence: TGTGCCAGCAGTCCTGTACTCACAGATATGCAGTATTTT. Protein sequence: CASSPVLTDMQYF.

This clonotype was counted a few times. This clone may be a read error of a much larger clone one base away. CDR3 loop: CASSYGLLGGEQYF. CDR3 sequence (DNA): TGTGCCAGCAGTTACGGGCTCCTTGGTGGGGAGCAGTATTTT. This chain links TRBV6-5 with TRBJ2-3; D unclear. Trimming pared 2 bases from V and 11 bases from J, leaving 17 bases between. The CDR3 consists of 14 residues. The germline CDR1 and CDR2 sequences are MNHEY and SVGAGI.

The chain uses TRBV20-1 and TRBJ2-7; unclear D gene. The germline gives CDR1 DFQATT, CDR2 SNEGSKA (reference sequence). The CDR3 has 15 residues. V lost 1 base, J lost 3 bases, and 16 bases lay in between. CDR3 region: CSARGVQRNFYEQYF. The CDR3 coding sequence is TGCAGTGCTAGAGGCGTACAGAGGAATTTCTACGAGCAGTACTTC.